Shown below are 10 T cell receptor beta chains from a single sample sequenced in a study of human T cells and chemical hapten exposure. TCRdb independently ran MiXCR on the RACE reads; one entry per CDR3 protein. Of roughly 52,000 distinct CDR3 sequences listed, about a tenth are singletons. This sample's time point: patch test 2, 6 weeks after DPC sensitization. The treatment is: therapeutic diphenylcyclopropenone sensitization with weekly scalp DPC. The input for sequencing was whole blood, taken in connection with sensitization to the hapten diphenylcyclopropenone (DPC). The receptors were sampled from a woman in her fifties or sixties with alopecia areata. Some clones in this sample may be carry-over from other donors' samples.

The chain joins TRBV3-1 to TRBJ2-1, with TRBD2 matching over 9 bases. The CDR3 sequence is 14 residues long. V trimming: 6 bases; J trimming: 9 bases; junction bases outside the gene matches: 9. Germline lookup yields CDR1 LGHDT and CDR2 YNNKEL (reference sequence). The CDR3 bases are TGTGCCAGCAGGCGGGAGGGGTCACAATTTGAGCAGTTCTTC. Translation gives CASRREGSQFEQFF.

This clonotype was detected only a few times. The chain employs TRBV7-2 and TRBJ1-2; 9 bases are a match to TRBD1. CDR1 and CDR2 (germline): SGHTA, FQGNSA. Germline trimming cut 5 bases from V and 4 bases from J; bases unmatched to any gene: 14. This CDR3 spans 17 amino acids. The CDR3 sequence: CASSKTLRDREGYGYTF. DNA of the CDR3: TGTGCCAGCAGCAAAACCCTCCGGGACAGGGAAGGCTATGGCTACACCTTC.

Points on this clonotype: This may be a read error, as it is one base from a much larger clone. The CDR3 region is CASSPGTSADTRYF. CDR3 DNA: TGTGCCAGCAGCCCCGGGACATCAGCTGATACGCGGTATTTT. This chain links TRBV11-2 with TRBJ2-3; tentatively, D is TRBD1 (6 bases). CDR1 SGHAT and CDR2 FQNNGV come from the germline V gene. The CDR3 loop spans 14 amino acids.

This clonotype was counted many times. The V and J genes are TRBV6-5 and TRBJ1-1; no clear D gene. Germline V lookup: CDR1 MNHEY, CDR2 SVGAGI. The CDR3 is made up of 13 amino acids. V was shortened by 0 bases and J by 8 bases, with 10 bases between the two germline ends. The CDR3: CASSYSSGREAFF. The CDR3 DNA sequence: TGTGCCAGCAGTTACTCATCAGGCCGAGAAGCTTTCTTT.

The table lists this clonotype with a few counts. V and J are TRBV5-1 and TRBJ1-2; no reliable D call. The germline V gene encodes CDR1 SGHRS and CDR2 YFSETQ. CDR3 length equals 13 residues. Trimming took off 3 bases at V and 4 bases at J, with 10 bases between the two ends. The CDR3 loop reads CASSSTRRYGYTF. The CDR3 bases are TGCGCCAGCAGCTCGACACGCCGCTATGGCTACACCTTC.

The rearrangement joins TRBV4-1 to TRBJ2-3; TRBD1 might be the D (6 bases). V shed 3 bases and J shed 0 bases, with 13 bases lying between them. The length of the CDR3 is 16 residues. Per the germline V gene, CDR1 is MGHRA and CDR2 is YSYEKL. The CDR3 nucleotides read TGCGCCAGCAGCCAGGACGGACAGAGAAGCACAGATACGCAGTATTTT. Its translation is CASSQDGQRSTDTQYF.

The J gene is TRBJ1-5, the V gene TRBV28, with TRBD1 identical over 7 bases. The V gene end was trimmed by 6 bases and the J gene end by 3 bases; junction bases not matched to a gene: 14. The germline V gene encodes CDR1 MDHEN and CDR2 SYDVKM. The CDR3 length is 17 residues. This CDR3 is CASSPRGEGAVNQPQHF. CDR3 bases: TGTGCCAGCAGCCCCCGGGGGGAGGGGGCTGTCAATCAGCCCCAGCATTTT.

This clonotype was counted between two and nine times. This sequence joins TRBV11-3 and TRBJ1-4, with D possibly matching TRBD1 (5 bases). The CDR3 consists of 16 residues. V gave up 3 bases and J gave up 1 base, with 12 bases separating them. Per germline, CDR1 SGHNT and CDR2 YENEEA. The CDR3, as DNA: TGTGCCAGCAGCTTGGGGCAGGGTGGAACTAATGAAAAACTGTTTTTT. Its translation: CASSLGQGGTNEKLFF.

This clonotype was found many times. The CDR3 bases are TGTGCCAGCAGCCAGCTTTGGGAGCAGTACTTC. Amino acids: CASSQLWEQYF. V usage is TRBV3-1 and J usage is TRBJ2-7; D is uncertain. Trimming removed 3 bases from V and 7 bases from J, with 7 bases in between. There are 11 residues in the CDR3. The germline V gene has CDR1 LGHDT and CDR2 YNNKEL (reference sequence).

This clonotype occurred a few times. The chain recombines TRBV28 with TRBJ1-6; tentatively, D is TRBD1 (5 bases). This CDR3 region has 13 residues. Germline V gene sequence: CDR1 MDHEN, CDR2 SYDVKM. Between the trimmed V and J ends, which lost 3 bases and 7 bases, there was a span of 7 bases. The CDR3 DNA is TGTGCCAGCAGTTTGGGGGAAAATTCACCCCTCCACTTT. Translating it yields CASSLGENSPLHF. The complete variable domain, with remaining parts taken from reference TRBV28 and TRBJ1-6, reads DVKVTQSSRYLVKRTGEKVFLECVQDMDHENMFWYRQDPGLGLRLIYFSYDVKMKEKGDIPEGYSVSREKKERFSLILESASTNQTSMYLCASSLGENSPLHFGNGTRLTVT.